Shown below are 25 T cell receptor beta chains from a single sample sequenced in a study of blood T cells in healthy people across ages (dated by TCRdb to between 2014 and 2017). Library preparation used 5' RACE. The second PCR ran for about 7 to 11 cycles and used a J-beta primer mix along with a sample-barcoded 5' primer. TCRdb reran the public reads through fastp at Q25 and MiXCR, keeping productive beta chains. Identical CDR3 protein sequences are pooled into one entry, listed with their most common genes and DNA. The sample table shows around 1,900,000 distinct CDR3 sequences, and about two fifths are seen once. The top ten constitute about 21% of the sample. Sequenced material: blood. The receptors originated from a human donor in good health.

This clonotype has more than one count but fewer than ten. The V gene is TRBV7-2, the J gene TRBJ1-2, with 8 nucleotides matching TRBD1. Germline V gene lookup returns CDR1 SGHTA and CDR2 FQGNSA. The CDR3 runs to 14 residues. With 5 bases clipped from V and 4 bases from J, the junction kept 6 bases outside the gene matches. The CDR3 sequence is CASSQDRAGYGYTF. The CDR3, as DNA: TGTGCCAGCAGCCAGGACAGGGCGGGCTATGGCTACACCTTC.

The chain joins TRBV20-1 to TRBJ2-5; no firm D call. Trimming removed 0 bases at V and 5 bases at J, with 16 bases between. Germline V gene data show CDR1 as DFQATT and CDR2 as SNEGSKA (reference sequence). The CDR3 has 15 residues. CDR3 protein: CSARDWVGISETQYF. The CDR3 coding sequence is TGCAGTGCTAGAGATTGGGTAGGGATCTCGGAGACCCAGTACTTC.

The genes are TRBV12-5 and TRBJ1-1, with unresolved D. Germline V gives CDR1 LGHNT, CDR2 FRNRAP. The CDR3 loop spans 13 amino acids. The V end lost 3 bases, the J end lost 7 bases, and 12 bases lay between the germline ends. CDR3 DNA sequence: TGTGCTAGTGGTTTTGGACGGTTGTATGAAGCTTTCTTT. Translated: CASGFGRLYEAFF.

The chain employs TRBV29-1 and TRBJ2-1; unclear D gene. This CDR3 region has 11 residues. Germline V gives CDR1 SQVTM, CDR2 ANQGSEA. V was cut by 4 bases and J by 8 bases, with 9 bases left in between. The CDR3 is CSVGLVDEQFF. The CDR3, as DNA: TGCAGCGTTGGCCTAGTCGATGAGCAGTTCTTC.

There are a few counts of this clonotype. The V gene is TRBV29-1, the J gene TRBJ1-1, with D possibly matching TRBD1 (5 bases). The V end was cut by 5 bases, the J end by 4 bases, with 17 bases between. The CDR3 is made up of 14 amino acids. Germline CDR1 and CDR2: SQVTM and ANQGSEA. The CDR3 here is CSVRLDSLITEAFF. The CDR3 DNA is TGCAGCGTTCGGTTAGACAGCCTCATCACTGAAGCTTTCTTT.

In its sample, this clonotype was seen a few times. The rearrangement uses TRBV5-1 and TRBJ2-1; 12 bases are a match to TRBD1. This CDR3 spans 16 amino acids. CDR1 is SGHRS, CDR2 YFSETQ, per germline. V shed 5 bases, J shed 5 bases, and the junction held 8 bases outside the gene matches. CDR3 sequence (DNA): TGCGCCAGCAGACGGACCGGGACAGGGGGCCACAATGAGCAGTTCTTC. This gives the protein CASRRTGTGGHNEQFF. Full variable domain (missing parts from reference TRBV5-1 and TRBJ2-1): KAGVTQTPRYLIKTRGQQVTLSCSPISGHRSVSWYQQTPGQGLQFLFEYFSETQRNKGNFPGRFSGRQFSNSRSEMNVSTLELGDSALYLCASRRTGTGGHNEQFFGPGTRLTVL.

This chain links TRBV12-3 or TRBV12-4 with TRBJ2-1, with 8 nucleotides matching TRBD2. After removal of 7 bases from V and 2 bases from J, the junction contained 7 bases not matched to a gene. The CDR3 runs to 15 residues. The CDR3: CASIAMRGAYNEQFF. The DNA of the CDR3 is TGTGCCAGCATCGCGATGCGGGGGGCCTACAATGAGCAGTTCTTC.

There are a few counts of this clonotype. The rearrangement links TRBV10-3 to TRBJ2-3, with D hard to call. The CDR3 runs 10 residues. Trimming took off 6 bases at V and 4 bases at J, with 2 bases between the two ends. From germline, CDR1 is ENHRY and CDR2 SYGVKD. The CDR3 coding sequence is TGTGCCATCAGCTCAGATACGCAGTATTTT. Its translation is CAISSDTQYF.

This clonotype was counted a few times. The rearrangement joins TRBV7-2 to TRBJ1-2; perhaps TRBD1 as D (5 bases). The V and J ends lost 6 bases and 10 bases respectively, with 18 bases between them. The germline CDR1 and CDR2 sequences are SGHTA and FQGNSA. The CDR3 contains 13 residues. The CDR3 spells CASSFREGSYYTF. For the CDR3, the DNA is TGTGCCAGCAGTTTCAGGGAAGGGTCTTACTACACCTTC. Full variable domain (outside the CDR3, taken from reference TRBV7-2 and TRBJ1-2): GAGVSQSPSNKVTEKGKDVELRCDPISGHTALYWYRQSLGQGLEFLIYFQGNSAPDKSGLPSDRFSAERTGGSVSTLTIQRTQQEDSAVYLCASSFREGSYYTFGSGTRLTVV.

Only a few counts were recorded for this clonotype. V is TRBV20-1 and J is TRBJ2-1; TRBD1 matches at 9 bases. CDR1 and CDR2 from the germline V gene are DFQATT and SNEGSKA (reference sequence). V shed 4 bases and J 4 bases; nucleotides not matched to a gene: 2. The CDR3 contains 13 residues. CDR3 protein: CSAKGQGYNEQFF. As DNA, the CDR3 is TGCAGTGCTAAGGGACAGGGATACAATGAGCAGTTCTTC.

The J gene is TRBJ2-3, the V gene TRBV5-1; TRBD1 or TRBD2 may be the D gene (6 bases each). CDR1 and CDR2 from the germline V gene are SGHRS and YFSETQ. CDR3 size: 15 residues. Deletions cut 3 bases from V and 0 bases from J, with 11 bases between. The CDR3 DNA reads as TGCGCCAGCAGCTGGGGGGACATGAGCACAGATACGCAGTATTTT. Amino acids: CASSWGDMSTDTQYF.

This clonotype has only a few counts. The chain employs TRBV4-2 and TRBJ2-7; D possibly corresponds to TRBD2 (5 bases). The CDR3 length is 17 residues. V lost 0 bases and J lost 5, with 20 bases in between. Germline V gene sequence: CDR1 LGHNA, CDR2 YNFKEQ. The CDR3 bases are TGTGCCAGCAGCCAAGATCGAAGAGGGCTCGGTACCCACGAGCAGTACTTC. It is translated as CASSQDRRGLGTHEQYF.

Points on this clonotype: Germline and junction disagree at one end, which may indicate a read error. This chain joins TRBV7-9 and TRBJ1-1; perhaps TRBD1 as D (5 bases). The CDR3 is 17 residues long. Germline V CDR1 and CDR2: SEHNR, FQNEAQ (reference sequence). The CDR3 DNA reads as TGTACCAGCAGCTTAGAAGGGGCCAGCACACTGACAACTGAAGCTTTCTTT. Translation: CTSSLEGASTLTTEAFF.

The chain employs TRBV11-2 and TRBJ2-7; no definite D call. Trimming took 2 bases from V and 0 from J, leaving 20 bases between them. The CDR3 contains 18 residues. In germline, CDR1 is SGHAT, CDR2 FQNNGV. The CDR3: CASSLFRTQVSFSYEQYF. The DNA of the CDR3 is TGTGCCAGCAGCTTATTCCGAACACAAGTTTCCTTCTCCTACGAGCAGTACTTC.

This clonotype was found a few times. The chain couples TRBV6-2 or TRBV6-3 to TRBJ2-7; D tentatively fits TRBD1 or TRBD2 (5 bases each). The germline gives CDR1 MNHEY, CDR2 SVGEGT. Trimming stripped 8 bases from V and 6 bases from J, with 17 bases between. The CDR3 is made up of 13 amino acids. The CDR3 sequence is CASEPRDRPEQYF. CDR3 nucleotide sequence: TGTGCCAGCGAACCCCGGGACCGTCCCGAGCAGTACTTC.

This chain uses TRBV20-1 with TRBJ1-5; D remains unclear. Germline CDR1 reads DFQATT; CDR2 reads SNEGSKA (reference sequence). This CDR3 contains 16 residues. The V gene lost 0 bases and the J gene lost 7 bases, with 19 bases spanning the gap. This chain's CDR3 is CSARDHLESPGQPQHF. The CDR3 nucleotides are TGCAGTGCTAGAGATCATTTGGAATCTCCGGGACAGCCCCAGCATTTT.

The CDR3 region has the DNA TGTGCCAGCACAGGGACAGGGATATACACTGAAGCTTTCTTT. Its translation: CASTGTGIYTEAFF. V and J are TRBV6-1 and TRBJ1-1; 9 bases map to TRBD1. The trim removed 7 bases at V and 3 bases at J, leaving 6 bases unmatched. Germline CDR1 MNHNS, CDR2 SASEGT. The CDR3 is 14 residues long.

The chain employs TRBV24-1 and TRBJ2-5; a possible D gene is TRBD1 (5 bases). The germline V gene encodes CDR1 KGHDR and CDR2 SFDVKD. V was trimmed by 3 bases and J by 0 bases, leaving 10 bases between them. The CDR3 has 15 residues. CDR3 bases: TGTGCCACCAGTGATGCCACAGGAGACCAAGAGACCCAGTACTTC. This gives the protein CATSDATGDQETQYF.

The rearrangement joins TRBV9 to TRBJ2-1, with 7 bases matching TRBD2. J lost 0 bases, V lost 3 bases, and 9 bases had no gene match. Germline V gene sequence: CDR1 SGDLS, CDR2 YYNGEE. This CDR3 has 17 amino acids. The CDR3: CASSAIRGGGSYNEQFF. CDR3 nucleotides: TGTGCCAGCAGCGCAATCCGCGGGGGAGGCTCCTACAATGAGCAGTTCTTC. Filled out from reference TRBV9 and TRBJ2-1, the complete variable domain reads DSGVTQTPKHLITATGQRVTLRCSPRSGDLSVYWYQQSLDQGLQFLIQYYNGEERAKGNILERFSAQQFPDLHSELNLSSLELGDSALYFCASSAIRGGGSYNEQFFGPGTRLTVL.

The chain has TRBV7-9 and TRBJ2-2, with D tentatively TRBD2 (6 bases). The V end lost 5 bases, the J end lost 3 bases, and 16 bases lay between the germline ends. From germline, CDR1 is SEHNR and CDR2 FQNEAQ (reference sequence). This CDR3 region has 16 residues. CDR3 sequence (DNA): TGTGCCAGCAGCCGATGGAGGGGTTGGGACACCGGGGAGCTGTTTTTT. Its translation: CASSRWRGWDTGELFF.

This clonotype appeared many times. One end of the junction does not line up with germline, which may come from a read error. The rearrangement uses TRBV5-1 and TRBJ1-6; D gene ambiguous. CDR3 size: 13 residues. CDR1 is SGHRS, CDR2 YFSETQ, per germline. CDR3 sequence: CASSLVENSPLHF. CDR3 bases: TGTGCCAGCAGCTTAGTGGAGAATTCACCCCTCCACTTT.

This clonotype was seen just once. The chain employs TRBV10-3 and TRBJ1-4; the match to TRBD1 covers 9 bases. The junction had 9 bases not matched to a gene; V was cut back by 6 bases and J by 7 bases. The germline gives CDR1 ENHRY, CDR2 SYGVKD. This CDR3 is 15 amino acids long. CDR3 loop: CAIRTGTGNFEKLFF. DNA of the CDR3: TGTGCCATCAGGACTGGGACAGGGAATTTTGAAAAACTGTTTTTT.

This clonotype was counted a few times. The CDR3 protein is CASSLDGPGETQYF. In nucleotides, the CDR3 is TGCGCCAGCAGCTTGGACGGACCCGGAGAGACCCAGTACTTC. The V and J genes are TRBV5-1 and TRBJ2-5, with D hard to call. The V gene lost 0 bases and the J gene lost 4 bases, with 10 bases spanning the gap. There are 14 residues in the CDR3. The germline V gene has CDR1 SGHRS and CDR2 YFSETQ.

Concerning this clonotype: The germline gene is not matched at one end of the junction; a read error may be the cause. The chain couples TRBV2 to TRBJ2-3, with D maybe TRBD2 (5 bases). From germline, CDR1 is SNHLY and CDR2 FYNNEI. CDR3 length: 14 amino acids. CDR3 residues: CASSEYGNTDRQYF. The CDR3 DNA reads TGTGCCAGCAGTGAATACGGGAACACAGATAGGCAGTATTTT.

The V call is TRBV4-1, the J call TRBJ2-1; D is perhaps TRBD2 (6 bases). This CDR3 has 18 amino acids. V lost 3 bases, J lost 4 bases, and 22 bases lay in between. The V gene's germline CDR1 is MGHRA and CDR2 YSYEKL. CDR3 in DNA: TGCGCCAGCAGCCAGGGACGCCCCCGAGCGGGTCGTTACAATGAGCAGTTCTTC. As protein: CASSQGRPRAGRYNEQFF.